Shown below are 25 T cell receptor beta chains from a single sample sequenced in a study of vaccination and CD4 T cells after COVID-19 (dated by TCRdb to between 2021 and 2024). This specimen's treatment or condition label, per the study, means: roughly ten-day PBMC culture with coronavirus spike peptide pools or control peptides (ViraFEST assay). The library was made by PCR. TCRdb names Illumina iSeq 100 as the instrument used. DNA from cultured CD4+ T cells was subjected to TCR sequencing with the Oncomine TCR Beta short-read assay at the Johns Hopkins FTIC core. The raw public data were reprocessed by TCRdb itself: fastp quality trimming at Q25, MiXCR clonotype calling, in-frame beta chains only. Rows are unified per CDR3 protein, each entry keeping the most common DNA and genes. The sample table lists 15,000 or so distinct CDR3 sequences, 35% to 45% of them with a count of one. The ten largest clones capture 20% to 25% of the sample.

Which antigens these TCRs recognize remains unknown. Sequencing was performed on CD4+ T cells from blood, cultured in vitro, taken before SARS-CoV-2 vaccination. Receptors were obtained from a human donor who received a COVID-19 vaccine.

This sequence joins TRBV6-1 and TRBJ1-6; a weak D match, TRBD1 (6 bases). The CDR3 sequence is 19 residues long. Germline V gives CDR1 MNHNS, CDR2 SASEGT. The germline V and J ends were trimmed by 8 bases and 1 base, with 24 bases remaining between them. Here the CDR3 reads CASASKGGGGYSYNSPLHF. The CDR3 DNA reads TGTGCCAGCGCGTCAAAGGGAGGGGGGGGGTATTCCTATAATTCACCCCTCCACTTT.

CDR3 sequence: CASSLGSENTEAFF. The CDR3 nucleotides read TGTGCCAGCAGCTTAGGTTCGGAGAACACTGAAGCTTTCTTT. This chain joins TRBV7-9 and TRBJ1-1; D gene uncertain. Germline lookup yields CDR1 SEHNR and CDR2 FQNEAQ (reference sequence). The length of the CDR3 is 14 residues. Deletions cut 1 base from V and 1 base from J, with 7 bases between.

Here the CDR3 reads CSTRDTFVDEQFF. The CDR3 DNA reads TGCAGCACCCGGGACACGTTTGTCGATGAGCAGTTCTTC. V is TRBV29-1 and J is TRBJ2-1; maybe TRBD1 (6 bases). Germline values: CDR1 SQVTM, CDR2 ANQGSEA. The CDR3 is 13 residues long. The V and J ends lost 8 bases and 8 bases respectively, with 19 bases between them.

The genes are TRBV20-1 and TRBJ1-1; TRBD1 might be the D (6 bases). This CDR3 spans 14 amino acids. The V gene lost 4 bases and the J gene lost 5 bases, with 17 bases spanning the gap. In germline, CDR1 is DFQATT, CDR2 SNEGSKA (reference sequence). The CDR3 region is CSANRASRRTEAFF. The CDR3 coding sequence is TGCAGTGCTAACAGGGCCAGCAGGAGGACTGAAGCTTTCTTT.

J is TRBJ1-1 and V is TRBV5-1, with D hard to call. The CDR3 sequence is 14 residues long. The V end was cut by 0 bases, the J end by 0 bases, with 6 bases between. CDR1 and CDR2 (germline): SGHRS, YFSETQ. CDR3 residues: CASSLDDMNTEAFF. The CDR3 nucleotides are TGCGCCAGCAGCTTGGACGATATGAACACTGAAGCTTTCTTT.

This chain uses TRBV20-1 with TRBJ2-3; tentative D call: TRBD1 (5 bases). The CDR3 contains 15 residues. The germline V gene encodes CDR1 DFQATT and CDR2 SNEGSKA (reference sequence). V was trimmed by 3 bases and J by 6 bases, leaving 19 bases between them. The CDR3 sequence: CSASLKGSFVDTQYF. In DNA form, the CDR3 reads TGCAGTGCTAGTCTCAAGGGGTCTTTTGTGGATACGCAGTATTTT.

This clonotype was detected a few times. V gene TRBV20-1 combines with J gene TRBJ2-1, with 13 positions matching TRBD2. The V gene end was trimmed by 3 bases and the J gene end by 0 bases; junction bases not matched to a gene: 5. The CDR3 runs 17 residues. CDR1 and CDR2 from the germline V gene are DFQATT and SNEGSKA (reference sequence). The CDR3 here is CSASPGLAGASYNEQFF. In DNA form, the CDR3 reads TGCAGTGCTAGCCCCGGACTAGCGGGGGCCTCCTACAATGAGCAGTTCTTC.

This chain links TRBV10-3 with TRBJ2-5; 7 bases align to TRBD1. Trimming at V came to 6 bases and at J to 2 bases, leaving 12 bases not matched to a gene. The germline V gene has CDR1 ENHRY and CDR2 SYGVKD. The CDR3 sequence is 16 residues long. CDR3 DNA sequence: TGTGCCATCAGCGCCAGGGGACAGAGTGGGCAAGAGACCCAGTACTTC. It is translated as CAISARGQSGQETQYF.

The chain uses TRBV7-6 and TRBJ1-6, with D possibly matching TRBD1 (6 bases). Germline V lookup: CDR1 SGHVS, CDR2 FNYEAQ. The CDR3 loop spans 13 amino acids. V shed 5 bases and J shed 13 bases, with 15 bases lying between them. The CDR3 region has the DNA TGTGCCAGCAGCCTTAGCCGACAGGCTCCCCTCCACTTT. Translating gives CASSLSRQAPLHF.

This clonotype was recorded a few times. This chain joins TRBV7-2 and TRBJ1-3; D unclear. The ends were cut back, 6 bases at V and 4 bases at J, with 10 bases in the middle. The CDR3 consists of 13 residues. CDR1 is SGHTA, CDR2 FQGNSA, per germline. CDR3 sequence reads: CASRVGAGNTIYF. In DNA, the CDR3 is TGTGCCAGCAGAGTAGGCGCAGGAAACACCATATATTTT.

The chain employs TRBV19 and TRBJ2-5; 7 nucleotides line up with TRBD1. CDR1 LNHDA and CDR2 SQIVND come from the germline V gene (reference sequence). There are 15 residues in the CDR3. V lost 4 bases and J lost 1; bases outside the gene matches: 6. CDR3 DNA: TGTGCCAGTAGTAAGGGGACAGCGTTCCAAGAGACCCAGTACTTC. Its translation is CASSKGTAFQETQYF. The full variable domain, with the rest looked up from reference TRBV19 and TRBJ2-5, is DGGITQSPKYLFRKEGQNVTLSCEQNLNHDAMYWYRQDPGQGLRLIYYSQIVNDFQKGDIAEGYSVSREKKESFPLTVTSAQKNPTAFYLCASSKGTAFQETQYFGPGTRLLVL.

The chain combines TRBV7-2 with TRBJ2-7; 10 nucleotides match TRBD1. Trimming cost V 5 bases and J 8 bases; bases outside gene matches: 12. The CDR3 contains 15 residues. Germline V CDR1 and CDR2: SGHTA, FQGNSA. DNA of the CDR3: TGTGCCAGCAGCCGTGAACCGGGACAGGGGAGTAAGCAGTACTTC. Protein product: CASSREPGQGSKQYF.

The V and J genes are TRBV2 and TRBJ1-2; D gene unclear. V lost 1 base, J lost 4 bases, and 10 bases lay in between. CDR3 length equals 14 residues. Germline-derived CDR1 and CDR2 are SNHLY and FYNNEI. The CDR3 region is CASSEDRTLYGYTF. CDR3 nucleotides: TGTGCCAGCAGTGAAGACAGAACCCTCTATGGCTACACCTTC. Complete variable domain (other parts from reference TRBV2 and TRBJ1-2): EPEVTQTPSHQVTQMGQEVILRCVPISNHLYFYWYRQILGQKVEFLVSFYNNEISEKSEIFDDQFSVERPDGSNFTLKIRSTKLEDSAMYFCASSEDRTLYGYTFGSGTRLTVV.

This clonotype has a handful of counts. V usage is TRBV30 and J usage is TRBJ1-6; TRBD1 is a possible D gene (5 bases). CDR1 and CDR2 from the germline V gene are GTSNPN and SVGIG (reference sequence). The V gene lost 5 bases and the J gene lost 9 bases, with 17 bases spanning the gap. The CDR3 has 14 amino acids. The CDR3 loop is CAWQSPEGRSPLHF. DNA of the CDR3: TGTGCCTGGCAATCCCCGGAGGGACGTTCACCCCTCCACTTT. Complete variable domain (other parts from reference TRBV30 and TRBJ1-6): SQTIHQWPATLVQPVGSPLSLECTVEGTSNPNLYWYRQAAGRGLQLLFYSVGIGQISSEVPQNLSASRPQDRQFILSSKKLLLSDSGFYLCAWQSPEGRSPLHFGNGTRLTVT.

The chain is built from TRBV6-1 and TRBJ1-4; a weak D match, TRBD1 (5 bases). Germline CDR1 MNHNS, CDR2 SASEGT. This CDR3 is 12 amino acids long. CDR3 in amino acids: CATGGADEKLFF. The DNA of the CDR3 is TGTGCGACGGGGGGAGCGGATGAAAAACTGTTTTTT.

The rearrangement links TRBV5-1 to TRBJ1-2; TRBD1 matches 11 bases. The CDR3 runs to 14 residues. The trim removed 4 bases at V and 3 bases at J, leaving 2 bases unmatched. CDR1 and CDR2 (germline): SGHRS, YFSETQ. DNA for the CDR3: TGCGCCAGCAGCGCGGGACAGGGGGACTATGGCTACACCTTC. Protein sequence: CASSAGQGDYGYTF. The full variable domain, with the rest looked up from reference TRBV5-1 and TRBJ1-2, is KAGVTQTPRYLIKTRGQQVTLSCSPISGHRSVSWYQQTPGQGLQFLFEYFSETQRNKGNFPGRFSGRQFSNSRSEMNVSTLELGDSALYLCASSAGQGDYGYTFGSGTRLTVV.

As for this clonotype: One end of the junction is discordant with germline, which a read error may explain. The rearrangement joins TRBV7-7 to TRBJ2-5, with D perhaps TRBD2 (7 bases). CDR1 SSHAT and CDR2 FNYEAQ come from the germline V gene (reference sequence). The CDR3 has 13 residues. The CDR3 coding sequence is TGTACCAGCGGCGGCGGGGGCGAGGAGACCCAGTACTTC. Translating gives CTSGGGGEETQYF.

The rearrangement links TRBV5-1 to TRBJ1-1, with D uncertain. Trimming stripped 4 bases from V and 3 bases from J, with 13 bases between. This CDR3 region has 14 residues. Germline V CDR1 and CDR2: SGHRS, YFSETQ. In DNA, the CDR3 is TGCGCCAGCAGCCGCTTCGGGCAAGACACTGAAGCTTTCTTT. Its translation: CASSRFGQDTEAFF.

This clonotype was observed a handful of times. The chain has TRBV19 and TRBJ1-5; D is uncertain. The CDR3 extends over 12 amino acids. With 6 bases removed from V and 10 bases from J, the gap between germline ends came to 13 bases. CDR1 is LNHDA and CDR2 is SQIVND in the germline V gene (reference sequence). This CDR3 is CASSGPASPQHF. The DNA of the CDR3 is TGTGCCAGTAGCGGACCGGCCAGCCCCCAGCATTTT.

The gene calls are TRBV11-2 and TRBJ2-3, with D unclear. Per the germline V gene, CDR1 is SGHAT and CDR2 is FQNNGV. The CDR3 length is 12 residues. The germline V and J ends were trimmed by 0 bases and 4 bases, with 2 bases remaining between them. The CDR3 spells CASSLDPDTQYF. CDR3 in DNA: TGTGCCAGCAGCTTAGACCCAGATACGCAGTATTTT.

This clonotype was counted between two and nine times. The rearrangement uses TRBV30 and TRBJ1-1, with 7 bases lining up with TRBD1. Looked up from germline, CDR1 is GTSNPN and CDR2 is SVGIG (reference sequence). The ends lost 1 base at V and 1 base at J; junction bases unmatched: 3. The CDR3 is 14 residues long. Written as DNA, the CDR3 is TGTGCCTGGAGTGCCGGGACAGAGAACACTGAAGCTTTCTTT. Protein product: CAWSAGTENTEAFF.

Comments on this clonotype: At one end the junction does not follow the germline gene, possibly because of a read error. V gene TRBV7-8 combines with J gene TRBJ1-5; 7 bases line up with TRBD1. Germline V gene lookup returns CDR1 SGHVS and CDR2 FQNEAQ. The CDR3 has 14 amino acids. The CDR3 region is CAGSSRTGAQPQHF. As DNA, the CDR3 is TGTGCCGGCAGCTCCCGGACAGGAGCCCAGCCCCAGCATTTT. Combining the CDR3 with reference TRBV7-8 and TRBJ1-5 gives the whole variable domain GAGVSQSPRYKVAKRGQDVALRCDPISGHVSLFWYQQALGQGPEFLTYFQNEAQLDKSGLPSDRFFAERPEGSVSTLKIQRTQQEDSAVYLCAGSSRTGAQPQHFGDGTRLSIL.

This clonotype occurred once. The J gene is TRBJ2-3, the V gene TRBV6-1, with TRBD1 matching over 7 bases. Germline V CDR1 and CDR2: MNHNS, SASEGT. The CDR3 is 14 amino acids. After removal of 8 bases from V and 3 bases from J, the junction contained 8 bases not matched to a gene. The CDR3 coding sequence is TGTGCCAGCGTCCGGGACAGAGGAACAGATACGCAGTATTTT. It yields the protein CASVRDRGTDTQYF.

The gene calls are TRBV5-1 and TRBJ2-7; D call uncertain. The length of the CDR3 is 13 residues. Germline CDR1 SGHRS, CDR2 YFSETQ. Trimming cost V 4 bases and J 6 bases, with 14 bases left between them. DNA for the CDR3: TGCGCCAGCAGCCCAAGGACGGGTGGCGAGCAGTACTTC. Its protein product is CASSPRTGGEQYF.

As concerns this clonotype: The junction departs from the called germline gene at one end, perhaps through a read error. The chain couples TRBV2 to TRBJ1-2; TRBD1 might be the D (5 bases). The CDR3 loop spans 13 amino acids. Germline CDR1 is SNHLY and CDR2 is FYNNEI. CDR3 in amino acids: CATSEGRGYGYTF. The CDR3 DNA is TGTGCCACCAGTGAGGGGCGCGGCTATGGCTACACCTTC.